Shown below are 10 T cell receptor beta chains from a single sample sequenced in a study of T cell responses to AZD1222 COVID-19 vaccine (dated by TCRdb to 2020 to 2022). The time point label for this specimen denotes: baseline before first vaccination. Library construction relied on the immunoSEQ multiplex PCR assay. Here the immuneACCESS table is served through TCRdb, limited to in-frame sequences with V and J called. Missing clones are a known gap in these copies; in checked studies unresolved V genes cover under half, and the rest lacks a known reason. Recorded for this sample are around 140,000 clones; 70% to 90% of them occurred a single time. The ten top clones hold about 8% of the sample. The specimen comprised peripheral blood, sampled on day 0 of AZD1222 vaccination. Every receptor here comes from an adult in good health.

The chain carries TRBV29-1 and TRBJ2-5, with D hard to call. Germline CDR1 and CDR2: SQVTM and ANQGSEA. V lost 7 bases and J lost 2, with 11 bases in between. There are 12 residues in the CDR3. This chain's CDR3 is CSGRQPQETQYF. For the CDR3, the DNA is TGCAGCGGAAGACAACCGCAAGAGACCCAGTACTTC.

The chain uses TRBV9 and TRBJ2-1, with 8 bases fitting TRBD2. V lost 4 bases and J lost 1; bases outside the gene matches: 10. The CDR3 loop spans 17 amino acids. Germline V gene sequence: CDR1 SGDLS, CDR2 YYNGEE. CDR3 nucleotide sequence: TGTGCCAGCAGCCCCCGGGGGGGCTCGTTGTCCTACAATGAGCAGTTCTTC. This translates into CASSPRGGSLSYNEQFF.

The V call is TRBV6-4, the J call TRBJ1-1; TRBD1 matches 7 bases. This CDR3 is built from 13 residues. Germline V gives CDR1 MRHNA, CDR2 SNTAGT. Losses at the gene ends were 5 bases for V and 1 base for J; bases not matched to a gene: 1. CDR3 amino acids: CASSRTGNTEAFF. CDR3 coding DNA: TGTGCCAGCAGTAGGACAGGGAACACTGAAGCTTTCTTT.

J is TRBJ2-2 and V is TRBV30; the D is unclear. CDR1 and CDR2 (germline): GTSNPN, SVGIG (reference sequence). The ends were cut back, 2 bases at V and 0 bases at J, with 7 bases in the middle. The CDR3 runs 14 residues. The CDR3 loop reads CAWSWGSNTGELFF. For the CDR3, the DNA is TGTGCCTGGAGTTGGGGTTCGAACACCGGGGAGCTGTTTTTT.

The chain has TRBV28 and TRBJ1-2, with 11 bases fitting TRBD1. Germline V lookup: CDR1 MDHEN, CDR2 SYDVKM. V lost 6 bases to trimming and J lost 1 base; unmatched junction nucleotides: 4. The CDR3 has 15 residues. The CDR3 DNA follows: TGTGCCAGCAGGGACAGGGGGCCGAATAACTATGGCTACACCTTC. Its translation is CASRDRGPNNYGYTF.

This rearrangement joins TRBV2 to TRBJ1-5; D is unresolved. Germline lookup yields CDR1 SNHLY and CDR2 FYNNEI. V was shortened by 6 bases and J by 3 bases, with 12 bases between the two germline ends. This CDR3 has 14 residues. The CDR3 DNA reads TGTGCCAGCAGAGGTGATGGAATCAATCAGCCCCAGCATTTT. Protein product: CASRGDGINQPQHF.

The gene calls are TRBV12-3 or TRBV12-4 and TRBJ2-3; D unclear. Deletions cut 7 bases from V and 9 bases from J, with 14 bases between. The CDR3 has 12 residues. The CDR3 is CASTQNQVTQYF. The CDR3 bases are TGTGCCAGCACCCAGAACCAAGTAACGCAGTATTTT.

V is TRBV11-2 and J is TRBJ2-7; 10 bases match TRBD2. In germline, CDR1 is SGHAT, CDR2 FQNNGV. The CDR3 sequence is 14 residues long. With V trimmed by 5 bases and J by 7 bases, 8 bases remained unmatched. The CDR3: CASSPTSGAREQYF. The CDR3 bases are TGTGCCAGCAGCCCAACTAGCGGGGCCCGGGAGCAGTACTTC.

This sequence joins TRBV5-1 and TRBJ2-1; D is undetermined. The CDR3 has 14 residues. V lost 7 bases, J lost 5 bases, and 16 bases lay in between. Germline V lookup: CDR1 SGHRS, CDR2 YFSETQ. This chain's CDR3 is CASADPDLNNEQFF. DNA for the CDR3: TGCGCCAGCGCCGATCCGGATCTTAACAATGAGCAGTTCTTC. Drawing the rest from reference TRBV5-1 and TRBJ2-1, the complete variable domain is KAGVTQTPRYLIKTRGQQVTLSCSPISGHRSVSWYQQTPGQGLQFLFEYFSETQRNKGNFPGRFSGRQFSNSRSEMNVSTLELGDSALYLCASADPDLNNEQFFGPGTRLTVL.

V gene TRBV19 combines with J gene TRBJ1-1; a possible D gene is TRBD1 (5 bases). The CDR3 is made up of 13 amino acids. V was clipped by 7 bases and J by 7 bases, with 16 bases between them. The germline V gene encodes CDR1 LNHDA and CDR2 SQIVND (reference sequence). DNA of the CDR3: TGTGCCAGTATCCCTCCGGGGCAGCGTGAAGCTTTCTTT. Translating it yields CASIPPGQREAFF.